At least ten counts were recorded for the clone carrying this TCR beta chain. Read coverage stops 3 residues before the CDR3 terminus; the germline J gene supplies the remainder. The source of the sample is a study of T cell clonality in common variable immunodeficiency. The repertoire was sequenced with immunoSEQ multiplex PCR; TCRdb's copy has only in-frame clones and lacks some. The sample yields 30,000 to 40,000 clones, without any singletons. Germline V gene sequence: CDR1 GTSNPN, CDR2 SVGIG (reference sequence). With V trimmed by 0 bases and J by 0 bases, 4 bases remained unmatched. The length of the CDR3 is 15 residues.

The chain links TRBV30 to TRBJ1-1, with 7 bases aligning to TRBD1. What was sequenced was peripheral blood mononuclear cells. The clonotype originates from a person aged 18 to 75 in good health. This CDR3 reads CAWSVIDRVNTEAFF. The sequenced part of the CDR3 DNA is TGTGCCTGGAGTGTAATAGACAGGGTGAACACTGAA.